A selection of T cell receptor beta chains follows, all from one sample in a study of PD-L1 blockade in urothelial cancer. Data came from immunoSEQ multiplex PCR; TCRdb stores just in-frame clones and leaves some out. The sample yields roughly 100,000 clones, 70% to 90% seen once. The sample was PBMCs, taken around atezolizumab (anti-PD-L1) treatment. All receptors come from a man over 45 with urothelial cancer. CDR3s include the opening cysteine and the closing phenylalanine or tryptophan. The D gene is left open where the match is weak. The size entry is marked missing in some rows and otherwise reads once, few, many or a size class.

>NA|TRBJ1-6|TRBV5-6|NA
TGTGCCAGCAGTCGGTGGGCGAGCTCCTATAATTCACCCCTCCACTTT
CASSRWASSYNSPLHF
>once|TRBJ2-7|TRBV28|NA
TGTGCCAGCAGTCCTCGACAGGAAATCAACGAGCAGTACTTC
CASSPRQEINEQYF
>NA|TRBJ1-1|TRBV10-3|NA
TGTGCCATCAGGGAGGGGGGCCTTGAAGCTTTCTTT
CAIREGGLEAFF
>NA|TRBJ2-7|TRBV5-5|TRBD2
TGTGCCAGCTCTAGACTTAGCGGGGGCTCCTACGAGCAGTACTTC
CASSRLSGGSYEQYF
>NA|TRBJ2-5|TRBV28|TRBD1
TGTGCCAGCAGTGAGGCGGGACAGGGGCTATTTGGGACCCAGTACTTC
CASSEAGQGLFGTQYF
>NA|TRBJ2-3|TRBV6-1|TRBD2
TGTGCCAGCAGTAAGACTAGCGGGAGCACAGATACGCAGTATTTT
CASSKTSGSTDTQYF
>NA|TRBJ2-7|TRBV29-1|TRBD1
TGCAGCGTTGAAGTTCCCTTGGGACAGGGGGCTGACGAGCAGTACTTC
CSVEVPLGQGADEQYF
>NA|TRBJ1-1|TRBV21-1|NA
TGTGCCAGCAGCAAAGACAGGGATCGCACTGAAGCTTTCTTT
CASSKDRDRTEAFF
>NA|TRBJ2-1|TRBV7-8|TRBD2
TGTGCCAGCAGCCGGACGGGAGGGCAATACAATGAGCAGTTCTTC
CASSRTGGQYNEQFF
>NA|TRBJ2-7|TRBV28|NA
TGTGCCAGCAGTTTACAGCCCGGGGAGCAGTACTTC
CASSLQPGEQYF
>NA|TRBJ2-7|TRBV7-2|TRBD1
TGTGCCAGCAGCTTAGGGACAGGGGGCTTTAGCTCCTACGAGCAGTACTTC
CASSLGTGGFSSYEQYF
>once|TRBJ2-3|TRBV2|NA
TGTGCCAGCGTCTCGGGGGATACGCAGTATTTT
CASVSGDTQYF
>NA|TRBJ1-6|TRBV6-6|NA
TGTGCCAGCAGTACAGGACAGACCTCCTATAATTCACCCCTCCACTTT
CASSTGQTSYNSPLHF
>once|TRBJ2-6|TRBV4-2|NA
TGTGCCAGCAGCCAAGACAGGTCTGGGGCCAACGTCCTGACTTTC
CASSQDRSGANVLTF
>NA|TRBJ2-7|TRBV18|NA
TGTGCCAGCTCACCCCAGGGCCCCACCTACGAGCAGTACTTC
CASSPQGPTYEQYF
>NA|TRBJ1-2|TRBV18|TRBD1
TGTGCCAGCTCACCATCCCGGGACAGGGGAGGGACCTATGGCTACACCTTC
CASSPSRDRGGTYGYTF
>NA|TRBJ2-2|TRBV4-1|NA
TGCGCCAGCAGCCAACATGAGGCCCTAGCCGGGGAGCTGTTTTTT
CASSQHEALAGELFF
>once|TRBJ2-7|TRBV28|TRBD1
TGTGCCAGCAGAGGGACAGCGGAGTTTTACGAGCAGTACTTC
CASRGTAEFYEQYF
>NA|TRBJ2-5|TRBV5-4|TRBD2
TGTGCCAGCAGCCCGGGACTAGCGGGGTCCCAAGAGACCCAGTACTTC
CASSPGLAGSQETQYF
>few|TRBJ1-5|TRBV25-1|NA
TGTGCCAGCAGTGAATCCGGGATCCTCAATCAGCCCCAGCATTTT
CASSESGILNQPQHF